One sample yielded the 25 T cell receptor beta chains listed below, sequenced in a study of OX40 agonist ivuxolimab in advanced cancers. Repertoires were generated with immunoSEQ multiplex PCR, while TCRdb's copy carries only in-frame clones and drops some. The data contain more than 45,000 clones, 94% of them singletons. The specimen comprised CD4+ or CD8+ T cells sorted from blood, sampled in a trial of the OX40 agonist ivuxolimab. The source of these receptors is an adult with an advanced solid tumor such as melanoma, head and neck, liver or kidney cancer.

This clone was detected once. The chain links TRBV6-6 to TRBJ1-2, with 8 bases lining up with TRBD1. V gave up 0 bases and J gave up 6 bases; unmatched junction bases: 6. The CDR3 extends over 15 amino acids. CDR1 is MNHNY, CDR2 SVGAGI, per germline (reference sequence). CDR3 in DNA: TGTGCCAGCAGTTACTCCGGACAGGGAGGAGATGGCTACACCTTC. Translating it yields CASSYSGQGGDGYTF.

This chain joins TRBV11-2 and TRBJ2-1; 8 nucleotides match TRBD2. Trimming cost V 6 bases and J 2 bases; bases outside gene matches: 6. The CDR3 consists of 15 residues. Germline CDR1 and CDR2: SGHAT and FQNNGV. CDR3 sequence (DNA): TGTGCCAGCAGTCCAAGCGGGAGCCCCTACAATGAGCAGTTCTTC. As protein: CASSPSGSPYNEQFF.

This clone was counted once. CDR3 DNA: TGTGCCTGGGGGACGAAGCGTTACGAGCAGTACTTC. It is translated as CAWGTKRYEQYF. The chain combines TRBV30 with TRBJ2-7; D may correspond to TRBD1 or TRBD2 (5 bases each). Trimming took 5 bases from V and 4 from J, leaving 12 bases between them. Germline CDR1 GTSNPN, CDR2 SVGIG (reference sequence). This CDR3 is 12 amino acids long.

This clone was found once. The chain combines TRBV28 with TRBJ1-1; the D gene is possibly TRBD1 (6 bases). The CDR3 contains 12 residues. Germline CDR1 MDHEN, CDR2 SYDVKM. Trimming pared 4 bases from V and 10 bases from J, leaving 13 bases between. CDR3 sequence reads: CASSSKRGGAFF. CDR3 bases: TGTGCCAGCAGTTCCAAGAGGGGGGGAGCTTTCTTT.

The V call is TRBV4-1, the J call TRBJ1-3; TRBD1 matches at 7 bases. Germline CDR1 MGHRA, CDR2 YSYEKL. V shed 4 bases, J shed 0 bases, and the junction held 9 bases outside the gene matches. This CDR3 is 17 amino acids long. The CDR3 nucleotides are TGCGCCAGCAGCCTTATGGGCCAGGGGGGCTCTGGAAACACCATATATTTT. Its protein product is CASSLMGQGGSGNTIYF.

This chain links TRBV27 with TRBJ2-3, with 10 bases lining up with TRBD2. Per the germline V gene, CDR1 is MNHEY and CDR2 is SMNVEV (reference sequence). Losses at the gene ends were 5 bases for V and 4 bases for J; bases not matched to a gene: 6. The CDR3 runs to 15 residues. CDR3 loop: CASSPLAGWSDTQYF. The CDR3 DNA follows: TGTGCCAGCAGTCCACTAGCGGGATGGTCAGATACGCAGTATTTT.

This clone showed up just a few times. This chain joins TRBV27 and TRBJ1-2; D is undetermined. Germline lookup yields CDR1 MNHEY and CDR2 SMNVEV (reference sequence). This CDR3 region has 13 residues. V was pared by 8 bases and J by 2 bases, with 12 bases between. This chain's CDR3 is CASGPGANYGYTF. DNA of the CDR3: TGTGCCAGCGGACCGGGTGCAAACTATGGCTACACCTTC.

The rearrangement joins TRBV7-9 to TRBJ2-7; D uncertain. Germline V gene sequence: CDR1 SEHNR, CDR2 FQNEAQ (reference sequence). V lost 4 bases and J lost 2, with 24 bases in between. There are 18 residues in the CDR3. Written as DNA, the CDR3 is TGTGCCAGCAGCTCAACGAAACTTGCCCTGGGCGGCCCCTACGAGCAGTACTTC. This codes for CASSSTKLALGGPYEQYF. The whole variable domain, filled in from reference TRBV7-9 and TRBJ2-7, reads DTGVSQNPRHKITKRGQNVTFRCDPISEHNRLYWYRQTLGQGPEFLTYFQNEAQLEKSRLLSDRFSAERPKGSFSTLEIQRTEQGDSAMYLCASSSTKLALGGPYEQYFGPGTRLTVT.

The chain employs TRBV29-1 and TRBJ2-7, with D tentatively TRBD2 (5 bases). Trimming cost V 1 base and J 0 bases, with 10 bases left between them. CDR1 SQVTM and CDR2 ANQGSEA come from the germline V gene. CDR3 size: 14 residues. For the CDR3, the DNA is TGCAGCGTTGAAGCAGACGGGGACTCCTACGAGCAGTACTTC. Amino acid sequence: CSVEADGDSYEQYF.

The V gene is TRBV4-2, the J gene TRBJ1-3; 7 bases fit TRBD1. The CDR3 contains 17 residues. From germline, CDR1 is LGHNA and CDR2 YNFKEQ. V lost 1 base to trimming and J lost 0 bases; unmatched junction nucleotides: 6. CDR3 DNA: TGTGCCAGCAGCCAAGCGGGACAGCATAACTCTGGAAACACCATATATTTT. Translation: CASSQAGQHNSGNTIYF.

The gene calls are TRBV27 and TRBJ2-7, with 7 bases that match TRBD2. J gave up 0 bases and V 2 bases, and 1 base lay outside the gene matches. CDR1 MNHEY and CDR2 SMNVEV come from the germline V gene (reference sequence). CDR3 length: 14 amino acids. The CDR3 sequence: CASSLGGDSYEQYF. CDR3 in DNA: TGTGCCAGCAGTTTAGGGGGGGACTCCTACGAGCAGTACTTC.

The chain joins TRBV27 to TRBJ1-1; no definite D call. The V end was cut by 3 bases, the J end by 0 bases, with 14 bases between. Germline CDR1 is MNHEY and CDR2 is SMNVEV (reference sequence). This CDR3 is 16 amino acids long. CDR3 in amino acids: CASSFWGDHMNTEAFF. CDR3 bases: TGTGCCAGCAGTTTCTGGGGAGACCACATGAACACTGAAGCTTTCTTT.

The rearrangement uses TRBV28 and TRBJ2-7, with unresolved D. CDR3 size: 16 residues. The V end lost 2 bases, the J end lost 1 base, and 15 bases lay between the germline ends. Germline CDR1 MDHEN, CDR2 SYDVKM. The CDR3 sequence: CASSLIMSGGSYEQYF. CDR3 coding DNA: TGTGCCAGCAGTTTAATTATGTCGGGCGGATCCTACGAGCAGTACTTC.

The V and J genes are TRBV2 and TRBJ2-2; D ambiguous. Trimming stripped 7 bases from V and 0 bases from J, with 9 bases between. This CDR3 is 14 amino acids long. The germline gives CDR1 SNHLY, CDR2 FYNNEI. CDR3 sequence reads: CASTERSNTGELFF. DNA of the CDR3: TGTGCCAGCACCGAGAGGTCGAACACCGGGGAGCTGTTTTTT.

The rearrangement links TRBV28 to TRBJ1-5, with unresolved D. CDR1 MDHEN and CDR2 SYDVKM come from the germline V gene. The V gene lost 4 bases and the J gene lost 8 bases, with 18 bases spanning the gap. This CDR3 is built from 15 residues. The CDR3 DNA reads TGTGCCAGCAGTTCCCCTGGGCAGCCGCAAAAGCCCCAGCATTTT. Its translation: CASSSPGQPQKPQHF.

This clone was seen just once. CDR3 region: CASSYQNTGELFF. DNA of the CDR3: TGTGCCAGCAGTTACCAGAACACCGGGGAGCTGTTTTTT. The chain employs TRBV27 and TRBJ2-2; D gene uncertain. The CDR3 runs 13 residues. Germline CDR1 and CDR2: MNHEY and SMNVEV (reference sequence). Deletions cut 4 bases from V and 1 base from J, with 4 bases between.

J is TRBJ2-1 and V is TRBV19, with TRBD1 matching 7 bases. The CDR3 contains 14 residues. J gave up 9 bases and V 11 bases, and 16 bases lay outside the gene matches. CDR1 LNHDA and CDR2 SQIVND come from the germline V gene (reference sequence). The CDR3 nucleotides read TGTGCCGCTGGTAAGGGGGCTAATATCGGTGAGCAGTTCTTC. It yields the protein CAAGKGANIGEQFF.

This chain links TRBV6-5 with TRBJ2-7; D gene unclear. This CDR3 contains 15 residues. In germline, CDR1 is MNHEY, CDR2 SVGAGI. V dropped 0 bases and J dropped 0 bases, with 9 bases sitting between them. The CDR3 region is CASSYSTTSSYEQYF. The CDR3 region has the DNA TGTGCCAGCAGTTACTCGACCACGAGCTCCTACGAGCAGTACTTC.

The chain uses TRBV4-1 and TRBJ2-7, with 13 nucleotides matching TRBD2. In germline, CDR1 is MGHRA, CDR2 YSYEKL. V was pared by 5 bases and J by 7 bases, with 11 bases of the junction left unmatched. The CDR3 runs to 16 residues. The CDR3: CASSKKGLAGPGEQYF. In nucleotides, the CDR3 is TGCGCCAGCAGCAAAAAGGGACTAGCGGGGCCTGGGGAGCAGTACTTC.

The chain links TRBV5-1 to TRBJ2-7; D not certain. The germline CDR1 and CDR2 sequences are SGHRS and YFSETQ. This CDR3 is built from 14 residues. Between the trimmed V and J ends, which lost 0 bases and 3 bases, there was a span of 10 bases. In DNA form, the CDR3 reads TGCGCCAGCAGCTTGGATACGGTCTACTACGAGCAGTACTTC. Translated: CASSLDTVYYEQYF.

The chain joins TRBV19 to TRBJ1-4; no clear D. Trimming removed 4 bases from V and 8 bases from J, with 14 bases in between. The CDR3 has 14 amino acids. Per the germline V gene, CDR1 is LNHDA and CDR2 is SQIVND (reference sequence). The CDR3 region is CASSTSPLEEKLFF. As DNA, the CDR3 is TGTGCCAGTAGTACCTCTCCCCTGGAAGAAAAACTGTTTTTT.

CDR3 amino acids: CASSLRGAKDYGYTF. The CDR3 DNA is TGTGCCAGCAGCTTACGGGGGGCGAAGGACTATGGCTACACCTTC. This chain joins TRBV13 and TRBJ1-2, with a tentative D call TRBD1 (6 bases). V was shortened by 2 bases and J by 3 bases, with 13 bases between the two germline ends. The CDR3 consists of 15 residues. Germline values: CDR1 PRHDT, CDR2 FYEKMQ (reference sequence).

V and J are TRBV27 and TRBJ2-7; TRBD1 aligns across 8 bases. Germline CDR1 and CDR2: MNHEY and SMNVEV (reference sequence). Trimming took 0 bases from V and 0 from J; bases not matched to a gene: 7. This CDR3 has 17 amino acids. CDR3 region: CASSLSKETGVSYEQYF. In DNA form, the CDR3 reads TGTGCCAGCAGTTTATCGAAGGAGACAGGGGTCTCCTACGAGCAGTACTTC.

The chain has TRBV6-5 and TRBJ2-7, with a weak D call TRBD1 (5 bases). V was shortened by 11 bases and J by 3 bases, with 17 bases between the two germline ends. This CDR3 spans 13 amino acids. The germline gives CDR1 MNHEY, CDR2 SVGAGI. CDR3 sequence reads: CAVGQGIVYEQYF. Written as DNA, the CDR3 is TGTGCCGTCGGGCAGGGAATAGTCTACGAGCAGTACTTC.

The rearrangement joins TRBV12-5 to TRBJ1-5, with no clear D. V dropped 7 bases and J dropped 3 bases, with 13 bases sitting between them. Germline CDR1 and CDR2: LGHNT and FRNRAP. CDR3 length: 14 residues. This CDR3 is CASAPAGFNQPQHF. DNA of the CDR3: TGTGCTAGTGCCCCCGCCGGATTCAATCAGCCCCAGCATTTT.